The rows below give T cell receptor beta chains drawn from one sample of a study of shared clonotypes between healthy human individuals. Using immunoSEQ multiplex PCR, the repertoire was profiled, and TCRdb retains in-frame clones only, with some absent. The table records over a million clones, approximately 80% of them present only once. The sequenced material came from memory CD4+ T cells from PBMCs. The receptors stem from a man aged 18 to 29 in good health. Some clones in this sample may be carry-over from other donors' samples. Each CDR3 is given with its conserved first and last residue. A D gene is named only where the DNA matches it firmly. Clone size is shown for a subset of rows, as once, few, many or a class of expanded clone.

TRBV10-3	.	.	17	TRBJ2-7	CAISESPRYRAPGEQYF
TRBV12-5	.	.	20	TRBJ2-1	CASGLVLRARGSRDYNEQFF
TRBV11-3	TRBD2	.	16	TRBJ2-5	CASSPLAGGRGETQYF
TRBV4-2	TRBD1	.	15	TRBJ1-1	CASSQDGHRGTEAFF
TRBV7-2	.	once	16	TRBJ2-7	CASSLASVSGAYEQYF
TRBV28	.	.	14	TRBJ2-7	CASSSGLLHYEQYF
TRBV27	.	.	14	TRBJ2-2	CASSLTRDTGELFF
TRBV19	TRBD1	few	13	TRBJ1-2	CASRWGQNYGYTF
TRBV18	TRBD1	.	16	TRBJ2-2	CASSPRQGGDTGELFF
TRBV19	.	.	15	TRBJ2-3	CASSIDLLNTDTQYF
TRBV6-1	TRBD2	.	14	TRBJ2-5	CASSAGTIQETQYF
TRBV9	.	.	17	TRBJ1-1	CASSSWQSKERNTEAFF
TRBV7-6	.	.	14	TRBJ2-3	CASSLVGSTDTQYF
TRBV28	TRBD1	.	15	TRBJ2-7	CASSFLQGLNYEQYF
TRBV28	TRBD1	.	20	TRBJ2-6	CASSTTLSGQGRSGANVLTF
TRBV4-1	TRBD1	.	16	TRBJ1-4	CASSQGDRATNEKLFF
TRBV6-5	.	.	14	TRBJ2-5	CASSYSLDRETQYF
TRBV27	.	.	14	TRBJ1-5	CASSLGWVDQPQHF
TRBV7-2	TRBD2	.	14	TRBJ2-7	CASRPGTSGSEQYF
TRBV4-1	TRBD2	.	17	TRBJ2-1	CASSQDQVAGSYNEQFF
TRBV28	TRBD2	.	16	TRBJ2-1	CASSLLVTSGSGEQFF
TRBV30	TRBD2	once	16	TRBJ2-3	CAWSTTSGGSTDTQYF
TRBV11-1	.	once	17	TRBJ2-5	CASSPRRGGSLGETQYF
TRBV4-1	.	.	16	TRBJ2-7	CASSLRWGGDYYEQYF
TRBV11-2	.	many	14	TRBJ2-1	CASSRPSSYNEQFF
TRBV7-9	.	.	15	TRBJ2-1	CASSHRGGSVNEQFF
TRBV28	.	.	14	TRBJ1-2	CASSLEAVRYGYTF
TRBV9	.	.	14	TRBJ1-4	CASNPGGSNEKLFF
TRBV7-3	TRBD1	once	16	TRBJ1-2	CASSSLPPGQGEGYTF
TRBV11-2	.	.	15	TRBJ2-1	CASSNAISSYNEQFF
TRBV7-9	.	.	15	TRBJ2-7	CASSPGRVGPYEQYF
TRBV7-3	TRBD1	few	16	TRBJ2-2	CASSLTGQGATGELFF
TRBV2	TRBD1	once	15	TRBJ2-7	CASSEATGVFYEQYF
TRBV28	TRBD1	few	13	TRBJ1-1	CASRRQGRTEAFF
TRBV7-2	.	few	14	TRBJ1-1	CASSPGSANTEAFF
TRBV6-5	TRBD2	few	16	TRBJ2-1	CASSYSSGNSGNEQFF
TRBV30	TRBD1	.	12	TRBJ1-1	CAWGTGDTEAFF
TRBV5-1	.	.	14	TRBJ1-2	CASSLGDTNYGYTF
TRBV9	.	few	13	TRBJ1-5	CASSRDGGEPQHF
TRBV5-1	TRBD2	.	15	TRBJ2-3	CASSSGLGRTDTQYF
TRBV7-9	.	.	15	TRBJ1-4	CASSLSTGVGGKLFF
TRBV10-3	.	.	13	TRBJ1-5	CAISRSFNQPQHF
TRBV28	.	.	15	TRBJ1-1	CASSLGVGLNTEAFF
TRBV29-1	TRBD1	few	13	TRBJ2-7	CSANRGREGEQYF
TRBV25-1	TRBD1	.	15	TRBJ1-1	CASSPPVQGGTEAFF
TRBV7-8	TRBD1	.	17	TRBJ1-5	CASSLGGGQTFNQPQHF
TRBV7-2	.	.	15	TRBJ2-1	CASSSVSYPGNEQFF
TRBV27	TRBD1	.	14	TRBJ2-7	CASSPDRGRYEQYF